The rows below give T cell receptor beta chains drawn from one sample of a study of response to subunit inactivated influenza vaccine. Via MiXCR, TCRdb re-called the RT-PCR reads, giving one row per CDR3 protein. The sample yields 800,000 or so distinct CDR3 sequences, around 20% seen once. The source material was PBMCs from blood, sampled less than 6 days after vaccination. These receptors were taken from a man aged 45-65 years who received an inactivated influenza vaccine. The CDR3 runs from the conserved cysteine through the conserved F or W. The order of the fields is J gene, D gene, clone size, V gene, CDR3 protein, CDR3 DNA. A D gene is named only where the DNA matches it firmly. Size tells how often a clone was seen (once, few, many) or the class of an expanded clone, and some rows leave it out.

J: TRBJ2-3; D: TRBD2; size: NA; V: TRBV3-1; CDR3: CASSQAFLAGQGTDTQYF; DNA: TGTGCCAGCAGCCAAGCTTTCCTAGCGGGGCAAGGCACAGATACGCAGTATTTT
J: TRBJ2-3; D: TRBD2; size: few; V: TRBV7-2; CDR3: CASSAGGTDTQYF; DNA: TGTGCCAGCAGCGCGGGAGGCACAGATACGCAGTATTTT
J: TRBJ2-1; D: NA; size: NA; V: TRBV4-3; CDR3: CASSQEDISYNEQFF; DNA: TGCGCCAGCAGCCAAGAGGACATCTCCTACAATGAGCAGTTCTTC
J: TRBJ1-1; D: NA; size: NA; V: TRBV5-1; CDR3: CASSSGRGYTEAFF; DNA: TGCGCCAGCAGTTCCGGCAGGGGCTACACTGAAGCTTTCTTT
J: TRBJ2-1; D: TRBD2; size: few; V: TRBV20-1; CDR3: CSARDLTTSGSSYNEQFF; DNA: TGCAGTGCTAGAGATCTCACGACTAGCGGGAGTTCCTACAATGAGCAGTTCTTC
J: TRBJ2-1; D: NA; size: NA; V: TRBV29-1; CDR3: CSALGSDEQFF; DNA: TGCAGCGCTCTCGGGAGCGATGAGCAGTTCTTC
J: TRBJ2-7; D: NA; size: few; V: TRBV27; CDR3: CASSFQQIGEQYF; DNA: TGTGCCAGCAGTTTCCAGCAAATCGGCGAGCAGTACTTC
J: TRBJ2-7; D: NA; size: NA; V: TRBV28; CDR3: CASSGRNPSYEQYF; DNA: TGTGCCAGCAGTGGACGGAATCCTTCCTACGAGCAGTACTTC
J: TRBJ2-1; D: TRBD2; size: few; V: TRBV6-5; CDR3: CASSWEGDSYNEQFF; DNA: TGTGCCAGCAGTTGGGAGGGAGACTCGTACAATGAGCAGTTCTTC
J: TRBJ2-3; D: NA; size: NA; V: TRBV24-1; CDR3: CATSDGQIGTDTQYF; DNA: TGTGCCACCAGCGATGGACAGATCGGCACAGATACGCAGTATTTT
J: TRBJ1-6; D: NA; size: few; V: TRBV12-3/TRBV12-4; CDR3: CASSYHNSPLHF; DNA: TGTGCCAGCAGTTACCATAATTCACCCCTCCACTTT
J: TRBJ2-3; D: NA; size: few; V: TRBV15; CDR3: CATSREIGMDTQYF; DNA: TGTGCCACCAGCAGAGAGATAGGGATGGATACGCAGTATTTT
J: TRBJ1-6; D: NA; size: NA; V: TRBV7-8; CDR3: CASSVPGGVSSPLHF; DNA: TGTGCCAGCAGTGTTCCGGGGGGAGTTTCTTCACCCCTCCACTTT
J: TRBJ2-7; D: NA; size: NA; V: TRBV5-1; CDR3: CASRQTGEGYEQYF; DNA: TGCGCCAGCAGACAAACAGGGGAGGGGTACGAGCAGTACTTC
J: TRBJ2-1; D: NA; size: NA; V: TRBV9; CDR3: CASSVPTSTDEQFF; DNA: TGTGCCAGCAGCGTACCCACTAGTACCGATGAGCAGTTCTTC
J: TRBJ2-7; D: NA; size: few; V: TRBV28; CDR3: CASSLRITKSSYEQYF; DNA: TGTGCCAGCAGTTTAAGAATAACGAAAAGCTCCTACGAGCAGTACTTC
J: TRBJ2-2; D: NA; size: few; V: TRBV27; CDR3: CASSPNPTPRSGELFF; DNA: TGTGCCAGCAGCCCGAATCCGACGCCCCGGTCCGGGGAGCTGTTTTTT
J: TRBJ2-7; D: TRBD2; size: few; V: TRBV24-1; CDR3: CATSDARTSGATYEQYF; DNA: TGTGCCACCAGTGACGCCAGGACTAGCGGGGCAACCTACGAGCAGTACTTC
J: TRBJ2-2; D: NA; size: few; V: TRBV6-4; CDR3: CASSDQADTGELFF; DNA: TGTGCCAGCAGTGACCAAGCCGACACCGGGGAGCTGTTTTTT
J: TRBJ1-1; D: NA; size: few; V: TRBV6-1; CDR3: CASSLLSRGNTEAFF; DNA: TGTGCCAGCAGTCTTCTTAGTCGGGGGAACACTGAAGCTTTCTTT
J: TRBJ2-3; D: NA; size: NA; V: TRBV4-3; CDR3: CASSQVWGTDTQYF; DNA: TGCGCCAGCAGCCAAGTATGGGGCACAGATACGCAGTATTTT
J: TRBJ2-1; D: NA; size: few; V: TRBV7-9; CDR3: CASSLATAWSYNEQFF; DNA: TGTGCCAGCAGCTTAGCCACAGCATGGTCTTACAATGAGCAGTTCTTC
J: TRBJ2-1; D: TRBD2; size: NA; V: TRBV6-1; CDR3: CASSGPGGLAGEGFRNEQFF; DNA: TGTGCCAGCAGTGGACCCGGCGGACTAGCGGGAGAAGGATTCAGGAATGAGCAGTTCTTC
J: TRBJ2-3; D: TRBD2; size: NA; V: TRBV6-5; CDR3: CASSYERGADTQYF; DNA: TGTGCCAGCAGTTACGAGCGGGGCGCAGATACGCAGTATTTT
J: TRBJ2-1; D: NA; size: many; V: TRBV29-1; CDR3: CSVVRSNEQFF; DNA: TGCAGCGTTGTCCGCAGCAATGAGCAGTTCTTC
J: TRBJ1-3; D: TRBD1; size: NA; V: TRBV7-6; CDR3: CASSLYWDRGSGNTIYF; DNA: TGTGCCAGCAGCTTATATTGGGACAGGGGTTCTGGAAACACCATATATTTT
J: TRBJ1-2; D: TRBD1; size: NA; V: TRBV12-3/TRBV12-4; CDR3: CASSPGQAKNYGYTF; DNA: TGTGCCAGCAGTCCGGGACAGGCGAAGAACTATGGCTACACCTTC
J: TRBJ1-5; D: NA; size: few; V: TRBV20-1; CDR3: CSARDLAAASNQPQHF; DNA: TGCAGTGCTAGAGATCTCGCGGCGGCTAGCAATCAGCCCCAGCATTTT
J: TRBJ2-7; D: TRBD2; size: NA; V: TRBV20-1; CDR3: CSARDSREASYEQYF; DNA: TGCAGTGCTAGAGATTCTCGGGAGGCCTCCTACGAGCAGTACTTC
J: TRBJ2-3; D: NA; size: few; V: TRBV15; CDR3: CATSTSFGTQYF; DNA: TGTGCCACCAGCACGTCTTTTGGTACGCAGTATTTT
J: TRBJ2-1; D: TRBD2; size: few; V: TRBV9; CDR3: CASSVPGLASRNEQFF; DNA: TGTGCCAGCAGCGTTCCGGGACTAGCAAGTAGAAATGAGCAGTTCTTC
J: TRBJ2-1; D: NA; size: NA; V: TRBV7-9; CDR3: CASSPGAGAGVNEQFF; DNA: TGTGCCAGCAGCCCCGGGGCGGGGGCGGGGGTTAATGAGCAGTTCTTC
J: TRBJ2-3; D: TRBD2; size: NA; V: TRBV20-1; CDR3: CSASSRTSGGSDTQYF; DNA: TGCAGTGCTAGTTCGCGGACTAGTGGTGGGTCAGATACGCAGTATTTT
J: TRBJ1-5; D: TRBD1; size: NA; V: TRBV12-3/TRBV12-4; CDR3: CASSPDRDRPQHF; DNA: TGTGCCAGCAGTCCCGACAGGGATCGGCCCCAGCATTTT
J: TRBJ2-7; D: NA; size: NA; V: TRBV5-1; CDR3: CASSFNSGSGYEQYF; DNA: TGCGCCAGCAGCTTCAACAGCGGCTCAGGATACGAGCAGTACTTC
J: TRBJ2-3; D: NA; size: few; V: TRBV20-1; CDR3: CSARPGHSTDTQYF; DNA: TGCAGTGCTAGACCGGGACACAGCACAGATACGCAGTATTTT
J: TRBJ2-5; D: NA; size: once; V: TRBV4-3; CDR3: CASSLGPGAQETQYF; DNA: TGCGCCAGCAGCCTGGGGCCAGGGGCACAAGAGACCCAGTACTTC
J: TRBJ1-4; D: NA; size: NA; V: TRBV20-1; CDR3: CSAGGRPDEKLFF; DNA: TGCAGTGCAGGGGGACGCCCGGATGAAAAACTGTTTTTT
J: TRBJ1-6; D: NA; size: NA; V: TRBV27; CDR3: CASSWGAQNSPLHF; DNA: TGTGCCAGCAGTTGGGGCGCCCAGAATTCACCCCTCCACTTT
J: TRBJ1-5; D: NA; size: NA; V: TRBV4-1; CDR3: CASSQVLGGAGNQPQHF; DNA: TGCGCCAGCAGCCAAGTCTTGGGGGGAGCGGGCAATCAGCCCCAGCATTTT
J: TRBJ1-1; D: NA; size: NA; V: TRBV20-1; CDR3: CSASPGLNTEAFF; DNA: TGCAGTGCTAGTCCGGGCTTGAACACTGAAGCTTTCTTT
J: TRBJ2-3; D: NA; size: NA; V: TRBV5-1; CDR3: CASAGAGDTQYF; DNA: TGCGCCAGTGCCGGGGCCGGCGATACGCAGTATTTT
J: TRBJ2-7; D: NA; size: many; V: TRBV12-3/TRBV12-4; CDR3: CASSSTAGASAYEQYF; DNA: TGTGCCAGCAGCTCCACAGCCGGGGCGTCAGCGTACGAGCAGTACTTC